These 27 T cell receptor beta chains came from one sample sequenced in a study of T and B cells in COVID-19 patients. TRB rearrangements were amplified by multiplex PCR with BIOMED2 TRB-A/B primers. In TCRdb, the multiplex PCR reads were re-called with MiXCR into one record per CDR3 protein. The repertoire has roughly 16,000 distinct CDR3 sequences, roughly 31% of them found once; the top ten carry 1% to 1.5%. Each TRB amplification used roughly 240-550 ng of genomic DNA from blood. The source material was blood. These receptors were obtained from a human donor who had recovered from COVID-19.

A remark on this clonotype: At one of its ends the junction is not consistent with the germline gene, which may arise from a read error. The chain combines TRBV10-3 with TRBJ1-3; D remains unclear. The CDR3 sequence is 13 residues long. Germline V gene sequence: CDR1 ENHRY, CDR2 SYGVKD. CDR3 in DNA: TGTGCCATCGGTGACCCCTCTGGAAACACCATATATTTT. As protein: CAIGDPSGNTIYF.

The V call is TRBV6-2 or TRBV6-3, the J call TRBJ2-1; TRBD2 matches 7 bases. Germline V gene lookup returns CDR1 MNHEY and CDR2 SVGEGT. This CDR3 contains 15 residues. The V segment lost 4 bases and the J segment 2 bases; nucleotides outside the gene matches: 5. In DNA form, the CDR3 reads TGTGCCAGCAGTTTGGCGGGAGCCCCCTACAATGAGCAGTTCTTC. Its translation is CASSLAGAPYNEQFF.

This chain uses TRBV10-1 with TRBJ2-7, with D perhaps given as TRBD1 or TRBD2 (6 bases each). There are 15 residues in the CDR3. CDR1 and CDR2 (germline): WNHNN, SYGVQD (reference sequence). V shed 3 bases and J shed 5 bases, with 17 bases lying between them. CDR3 residues: CASSEGGIGGNEQYF. DNA for the CDR3: TGCGCCAGCAGTGAAGGTGGAATAGGGGGGAACGAGCAGTACTTC.

This clonotype is medium-sized in the sample. The rearrangement links TRBV12-3 or TRBV12-4 to TRBJ2-3; possibly TRBD1 or TRBD2 for D (5 bases each). V lost 5 bases and J lost 4, with 10 bases in between. The CDR3 runs 13 residues. CDR3 in DNA: TGTGCCAGCAGTAGGGACCTGGCAGATACGCAGTATTTT. Amino acid sequence: CASSRDLADTQYF.

As to this clonotype: At one of its ends the junction is not consistent with the germline gene, which may arise from a read error. The chain combines TRBV18 with TRBJ2-7; 7 nucleotides agree with TRBD1. Per the germline V gene, CDR1 is KGHSH and CDR2 is LQKENI. The CDR3 loop spans 15 amino acids. The CDR3 region is CASSPSPGTEYEQNF. CDR3 bases: TGTGCCAGCTCACCTTCTCCCGGGACAGAGTACGAGCAGAACTTC.

Within the sample, this clonotype is medium-sized. The chain combines TRBV29-1 with TRBJ2-5; no firm D call. The V end was cut by 6 bases, the J end by 5 bases, with 10 bases between. Germline assignment: CDR1 SQVTM and CDR2 ANQGSEA. The CDR3 loop spans 11 amino acids. CDR3 protein: CSVRVGETQYF. In DNA form, the CDR3 reads TGCAGCGTACGGGTTGGGGAGACCCAGTACTTC.

This chain links TRBV7-2 with TRBJ2-3; TRBD1 is a possible D gene (6 bases). The length of the CDR3 is 18 residues. V dropped 1 base and J dropped 0 bases, with 17 bases sitting between them. CDR1 is SGHTA and CDR2 is FQGNSA in the germline V gene. The CDR3 bases are TGTGCCAGCAGCTTAGGAGGGGGACGGTCCCCTAGCACAGATACGCAGTATTTT. Translating gives CASSLGGGRSPSTDTQYF.

CDR3 sequence (DNA): TGTGCCAGCGCGGATTCGATTGAGCAGTTCTTC. It yields the protein CASADSIEQFF. The chain has TRBV12-3 or TRBV12-4 and TRBJ2-1; D gene ambiguous. Trimming left V 8 bases short and J 9 bases short, with 11 bases between. The CDR3 has 11 residues.

This clonotype is categorized as medium-sized. J is TRBJ2-1 and V is TRBV6-5; 11 nucleotides line up with TRBD1. The CDR3 covers 13 residues. CDR1 is MNHEY and CDR2 is SVGAGI in the germline V gene. Losses at the gene ends were 11 bases for V and 6 bases for J; bases not matched to a gene: 6. The CDR3 reads CASAGTGGNEQFF. CDR3 coding DNA: TGTGCCTCCGCGGGGACAGGGGGCAATGAGCAGTTCTTC.

The rearrangement joins TRBV27 to TRBJ1-3; possibly TRBD1 for D (6 bases). V shed 6 bases and J shed 2 bases, with 17 bases lying between them. CDR3 length: 16 residues. The germline V gene encodes CDR1 MNHEY and CDR2 SMNVEV (reference sequence). CDR3 residues: CASSPDRPITGNTIYF. CDR3 sequence (DNA): TGTGCCAGCAGCCCAGACAGGCCTATTACTGGAAACACCATATATTTT.

This clonotype was observed a handful of times. The gene calls are TRBV6-5 and TRBJ1-1; no clear D. The V gene's germline CDR1 is MNHEY and CDR2 SVGAGI. CDR3 length equals 12 residues. The V and J ends lost 5 bases and 1 base respectively, with 5 bases between them. CDR3 coding DNA: TGTGCCAGCAGTCGTGGGAACACTGAAGCTTTCTTT. Residues: CASSRGNTEAFF.

The table lists this clonotype with a few counts. This rearrangement joins TRBV6-2 or TRBV6-3 to TRBJ2-7; TRBD2 is a possible D gene (6 bases). Germline V gene lookup returns CDR1 MNHEY and CDR2 SVGEGT. Trimming shortened V by 2 bases and J by 2 bases, and 16 bases separated the two germline ends. The CDR3 spans 16 residues. As DNA, the CDR3 is TGTGCCAGCAGTTACAATTGGGGCGGGGACCCCTACGAGCAGTACTTC. Its protein product is CASSYNWGGDPYEQYF.

This clonotype has a handful of counts. This sequence joins TRBV10-3 and TRBJ2-7; possible D gene TRBD1, 6 bases. Per germline, CDR1 ENHRY and CDR2 SYGVKD. This CDR3 spans 14 amino acids. V shed 6 bases and J shed 2 bases, with 14 bases lying between them. As DNA, the CDR3 is TGTGCCATCAGGGACGGACAGAGAACCTACGAGCAGTACTTC. Translating it yields CAIRDGQRTYEQYF.

This clonotype is medium-sized. The chain couples TRBV29-1 to TRBJ2-7, with 7 bases that match TRBD1. V was pared by 5 bases and J by 6 bases, with 4 bases of the junction left unmatched. The CDR3 covers 11 residues. From germline, CDR1 is SQVTM and CDR2 ANQGSEA. The CDR3 sequence: CSVNRGSEQYF. CDR3 nucleotides: TGCAGCGTTAACAGGGGCAGCGAGCAGTACTTC.

This chain uses TRBV12-3 or TRBV12-4 with TRBJ1-2, with D hard to call. This CDR3 contains 12 residues. V lost 2 bases to trimming and J lost 8 bases, with 9 bases between them. In DNA form, the CDR3 reads TGTGCCAGCAGTTTAATAACGCGAGGCTACACCTTC. It yields the protein CASSLITRGYTF.

With respect to this clonotype: The junction does not match germline at one end; this may be a read error. The CDR3 sequence: CAWSVGGERFF. CDR3 coding DNA: TGTGCCTGGAGCGTCGGGGGGGAGCGATTCTTC. The chain couples TRBV30 to TRBJ2-7; TRBD2 agrees at 8 bases. The CDR3 loop spans 11 amino acids. Per germline, CDR1 GTSNPN and CDR2 SVGIG (reference sequence).

This chain uses TRBV30 with TRBJ1-5; a weak D match, TRBD1 (6 bases). V lost 2 bases to trimming and J lost 5 bases, with 10 bases between them. Looked up from germline, CDR1 is GTSNPN and CDR2 is SVGIG (reference sequence). This CDR3 has 13 residues. CDR3 bases: TGTGCCTGGAGTCTAGGGGGGGATCAGCCCCAGCATTTT. Encoded protein: CAWSLGGDQPQHF.

This clonotype has just a few counts. The chain couples TRBV30 to TRBJ1-2, with D possibly matching TRBD1 (5 bases). Germline V gives CDR1 GTSNPN, CDR2 SVGIG (reference sequence). The V end lost 4 bases, the J end lost 0 bases, and 18 bases lay between the germline ends. The CDR3 is made up of 16 amino acids. CDR3 residues: CAWTPQGYKANYGYTF. As DNA, the CDR3 is TGTGCCTGGACACCCCAGGGTTATAAAGCTAACTATGGCTACACCTTC.

This clonotype was seen more than once but under ten times. This chain links TRBV19 with TRBJ1-5; a weak D match, TRBD1 (6 bases). CDR1 is LNHDA and CDR2 is SQIVND in the germline V gene (reference sequence). CDR3 length: 16 amino acids. V was trimmed by 5 bases and J by 3 bases, leaving 17 bases between them. CDR3: CASSPAGADPNQPQHF. The CDR3 nucleotides read TGTGCCAGTAGTCCCGCGGGGGCCGACCCCAATCAGCCCCAGCATTTT.

This chain links TRBV6-2 or TRBV6-3 with TRBJ1-1; D ambiguous. Germline CDR1 MNHEY, CDR2 SVGEGT. V lost 7 bases to trimming and J lost 3 bases, with 15 bases between them. The CDR3 consists of 14 residues. Here the CDR3 reads CASTIRDGDTEAFF. CDR3 in DNA: TGTGCCAGCACTATTAGGGATGGGGACACTGAAGCTTTCTTT.

Ten or more counts support this clonotype. This chain links TRBV12-3 or TRBV12-4 with TRBJ2-7; the D gene is possibly TRBD2 (7 bases). The CDR3 runs to 13 residues. With 3 bases removed from V and 7 bases from J, the gap between germline ends came to 13 bases. The DNA for the CDR3 is TGTGCCAGCAGTTTGGGGGGGCTAGGGGAGCAGTACTTC. Translated: CASSLGGLGEQYF.

The chain employs TRBV20-1 and TRBJ1-4; TRBD1 might be the D (5 bases). The CDR3 has 15 residues. Germline V CDR1 and CDR2: DFQATT, SNEGSKA (reference sequence). V was shortened by 0 bases and J by 5 bases, with 13 bases between the two germline ends. This CDR3 is CSARDPGTANEKLFF. The CDR3 bases are TGCAGTGCTAGAGACCCCGGGACCGCGAATGAAAAACTGTTTTTT.

This clonotype has a count of ten or more. The CDR3, as DNA: TGTGCCAGCAGCTTGAAGGCGACACTCCAAGAGACCCAGTACTTC. Translating gives CASSLKATLQETQYF. The rearrangement links TRBV13 to TRBJ2-5; D not certain. Looked up from germline, CDR1 is PRHDT and CDR2 is FYEKMQ (reference sequence). V was pared by 3 bases and J by 1 base, with 12 bases between. The CDR3 is 15 residues long. The full variable domain, rest sourced from reference TRBV13 and TRBJ2-5, is AAGVIQSPRHLIKEKRETATLKCYPIPRHDTVYWYQQGPGQDPQFLISFYEKMQSDKGSIPDRFSAQQFSDYHSELNMSSLELGDSALYFCASSLKATLQETQYFGPGTRLLVL.

In this sample, this clonotype turned up a few times. The V call is TRBV6-2 or TRBV6-3, the J call TRBJ2-5; no clear D. The CDR3 consists of 14 residues. Germline CDR1 and CDR2: MNHEY and SVGEGT. The germline V and J ends were trimmed by 2 bases and 5 bases, with 12 bases remaining between them. CDR3 in DNA: TGTGCCAGCAGTTACGGGGTGTCCTGGGAGACCCAGTACTTC. Translation gives CASSYGVSWETQYF.

The chain combines TRBV7-9 with TRBJ2-6; D remains unclear. Trimming took off 5 bases at V and 0 bases at J, with 11 bases between the two ends. The CDR3 is 16 amino acids. Germline CDR1 reads SEHNR; CDR2 reads FQNEAQ (reference sequence). DNA of the CDR3: TGTGCCAGCAGCCCGTTGACGGTCTCTGGGGCCAACGTCCTGACTTTC. It yields the protein CASSPLTVSGANVLTF.

This clonotype came up a few times. The chain combines TRBV10-3 with TRBJ2-2; TRBD2 matches 15 bases. Germline V lookup: CDR1 ENHRY, CDR2 SYGVKD. CDR3 length: 18 residues. Unmatched junction bases numbered 2, after V lost 3 bases and J lost 0 bases. The CDR3 spells CAISDWTSGGANTGELFF. The CDR3 DNA sequence: TGTGCCATCAGTGATTGGACTAGCGGGGGGGCGAACACCGGGGAGCTGTTTTTT.

The chain is built from TRBV30 and TRBJ2-7; D remains unclear. CDR3 length: 13 residues. Trimming took 8 bases from V and 4 from J, leaving 18 bases between them. Germline loops: CDR1 GTSNPN, CDR2 SVGIG (reference sequence). DNA of the CDR3: TGTGCCGCCGACCGACGTGGAGTTTACGAGCAGTACTTC. Translating gives CAADRRGVYEQYF.